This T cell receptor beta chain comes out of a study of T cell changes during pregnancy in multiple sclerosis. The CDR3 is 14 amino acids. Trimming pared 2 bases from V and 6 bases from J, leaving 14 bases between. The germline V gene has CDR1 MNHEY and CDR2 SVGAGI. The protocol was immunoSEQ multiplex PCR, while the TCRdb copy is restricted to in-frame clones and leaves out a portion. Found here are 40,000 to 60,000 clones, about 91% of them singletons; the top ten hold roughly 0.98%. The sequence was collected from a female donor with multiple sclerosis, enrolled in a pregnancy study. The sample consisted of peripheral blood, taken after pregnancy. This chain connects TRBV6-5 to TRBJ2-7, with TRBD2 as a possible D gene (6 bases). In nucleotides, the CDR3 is TGTGCCAGCAGTTACGACGGGGGATTAAGCGAGCAGTACTTC. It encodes CASSYDGGLSEQYF.